These 13 T cell receptor beta chains came from one sample sequenced in a study of T-cell reconstitution after alpha-beta-depleted transplantation in children. Unique molecular identifiers featured in how the TCRbeta library was prepared. TCRdb passed the PCR reads through MiXCR, listing each CDR3 protein once. The sample records 200,000 or so distinct CDR3 sequences, approximately 6.9% being singletons. The material was PBMCs, obtained before TCRalphabeta/CD19-depleted stem cell transplant. These TCRs come from a boy aged 2 to 9 with acute lymphoblastic leukemia, due to receive a stem cell transplant.

This clonotype was seen repeatedly, ten times or more. The gene calls are TRBV7-9 and TRBJ1-1; the D is unclear. CDR1 and CDR2 from the germline V gene are SEHNR and FQNEAQ (reference sequence). The CDR3 sequence is 14 residues long. Trimming left V 5 bases short and J 5 bases short, with 15 bases between. The CDR3 here is CASSISVGRTEAFF. The CDR3, as DNA: TGTGCCAGCAGCATTTCAGTAGGGCGGACTGAAGCTTTCTTT. Filled out from reference TRBV7-9 and TRBJ1-1, the complete variable domain reads DTGVSQNPRHKITKRGQNVTFRCDPISEHNRLYWYRQTLGQGPEFLTYFQNEAQLEKSRLLSDRFSAERPKGSFSTLEIQRTEQGDSAMYLCASSISVGRTEAFFGQGTRLTVV.

This clonotype has at least ten counts. The chain is built from TRBV4-3 and TRBJ2-3; D unresolved. Trimming took off 0 bases at V and 6 bases at J, with 4 bases between the two ends. The CDR3 is 12 residues long. Germline CDR1 and CDR2: LGHNA and YSLEER. The CDR3: CASSQEDDTQYF. The DNA of the CDR3 is TGCGCCAGCAGCCAAGAGGATGATACGCAGTATTTT.

This clonotype was seen ten or more times. This chain uses TRBV27 with TRBJ2-3, with 8 positions matching TRBD1. This CDR3 comprises 14 residues. The V gene's germline CDR1 is MNHEY and CDR2 SMNVEV (reference sequence). With 3 bases clipped from V and 4 bases from J, the junction kept 3 bases outside the gene matches. The CDR3 nucleotides read TGTGCCAGCAGTTTGTACAGGGGGGCAGATACGCAGTATTTT. It translates to CASSLYRGADTQYF.

This clonotype was seen ten or more times. V is TRBV28 and J is TRBJ2-1; D possibly matches TRBD1 or TRBD2 (5 bases each). The CDR3 is 13 residues long. The germline CDR1 and CDR2 sequences are MDHEN and SYDVKM. V was clipped by 7 bases and J by 6 bases, with 13 bases between them. Here the CDR3 DNA reads TGTGCCAGCAAGGGGACGGCCTCCAATGAGCAGTTCTTC. It encodes CASKGTASNEQFF.

A few counts support this clonotype. This rearrangement joins TRBV28 to TRBJ1-5; 8 bases match TRBD1. CDR3 length: 15 amino acids. The J segment lost 0 bases and the V segment lost 5 bases, leaving 3 bases of the junction unmatched. Germline lookup yields CDR1 MDHEN and CDR2 SYDVKM. CDR3 protein: CASSRTGYSNQPQHF. CDR3 in DNA: TGTGCCAGCAGTCGGACAGGGTATAGCAATCAGCCCCAGCATTTT.

A word on this clonotype: Just one base apart from a much larger clone, this may be a read error. A read error is likely, as this CDR3 ends without the conserved phenylalanine or tryptophan. The chain employs TRBV5-4 and TRBJ2-4, with D perhaps TRBD2 (6 bases). This CDR3 is built from 14 residues. Deletions cut 0 bases from V and 4 bases from J, with 8 bases between. Germline V gene sequence: CDR1 SGHNT, CDR2 YYREEE (reference sequence). The CDR3 region is CASSLGTNKNIQYS. The CDR3 DNA is TGTGCCAGCAGCTTGGGGACTAATAAAAACATTCAGTACTCC.

J is TRBJ2-2 and V is TRBV7-2; possibly TRBD1 for D (5 bases). Germline V lookup: CDR1 SGHTA, CDR2 FQGNSA. V shed 5 bases and J shed 4 bases, with 14 bases lying between them. This CDR3 region has 15 residues. The CDR3 nucleotides are TGTGCCAGCAGCCAAGTCAGGGTTGTCACCGGGGAGCTGTTTTTT. This translates into CASSQVRVVTGELFF.

This clonotype was seen only a few times. The gene calls are TRBV10-3 and TRBJ1-4; tentatively, D is TRBD1 (6 bases). Germline CDR1 ENHRY, CDR2 SYGVKD. The germline V and J ends were trimmed by 4 bases and 6 bases, with 18 bases remaining between them. The CDR3 sequence is 16 residues long. Here the CDR3 DNA reads TGTGCCATCAGTGGGAAACCAGGGGTGAGGGATGAAAAACTGTTTTTT. This sequence encodes CAISGKPGVRDEKLFF.

The chain links TRBV3-1 to TRBJ2-1, with unresolved D. CDR1 and CDR2 from the germline V gene are LGHDT and YNNKEL (reference sequence). This CDR3 is built from 13 residues. V was clipped by 2 bases and J by 3 bases, with 5 bases between them. The CDR3 DNA reads TGTGCCAGCAGCCAACGAGTCTACAATGAGCAGTTCTTC. As protein: CASSQRVYNEQFF.

This clonotype was observed at least ten times. The rearrangement uses TRBV7-9 and TRBJ1-1, with D unclear. V shed 5 bases and J shed 8 bases, with 15 bases lying between them. Germline CDR1 and CDR2: SEHNR and FQNEAQ (reference sequence). The CDR3 covers 13 residues. CDR3 sequence (DNA): TGTGCCAGCAGCCCGGCGGGCGCGTGGGAAGCTTTCTTT. Protein sequence: CASSPAGAWEAFF.

The rearrangement joins TRBV11-3 to TRBJ2-1, with no clear D. V dropped 5 bases and J dropped 9 bases, with 11 bases sitting between them. The CDR3 sequence is 12 residues long. Germline-derived CDR1 and CDR2 are SGHNT and YENEEA. CDR3 bases: TGTGCCAGCAGCCGAGGACCGTTTGAGCAGTTCTTC. It codes for CASSRGPFEQFF.

Many counts were recorded for this clonotype. CDR3 residues: CASSPTQGTTNEKLFF. As DNA, the CDR3 is TGTGCCAGCAGCCCGACGCAGGGGACGACTAATGAAAAACTGTTTTTT. V gene TRBV3-1 combines with J gene TRBJ1-4, with a tentative D call TRBD1 (6 bases). From germline, CDR1 is LGHDT and CDR2 YNNKEL (reference sequence). The CDR3 sequence is 16 residues long. Trimming removed 4 bases from V and 2 bases from J, with 14 bases in between.

This clonotype has at least ten counts. This chain links TRBV20-1 with TRBJ2-7, with a possible D match to TRBD2 (6 bases). The CDR3 is 16 amino acids. CDR1 DFQATT and CDR2 SNEGSKA come from the germline V gene (reference sequence). The ends were cut back, 0 bases at V and 6 bases at J, with 21 bases in the middle. The CDR3 DNA sequence: TGCAGTGCTAGAGATCTCCTCCTGACTAGTTATCTCGAGCAGTACTTC. This gives the protein CSARDLLLTSYLEQYF.